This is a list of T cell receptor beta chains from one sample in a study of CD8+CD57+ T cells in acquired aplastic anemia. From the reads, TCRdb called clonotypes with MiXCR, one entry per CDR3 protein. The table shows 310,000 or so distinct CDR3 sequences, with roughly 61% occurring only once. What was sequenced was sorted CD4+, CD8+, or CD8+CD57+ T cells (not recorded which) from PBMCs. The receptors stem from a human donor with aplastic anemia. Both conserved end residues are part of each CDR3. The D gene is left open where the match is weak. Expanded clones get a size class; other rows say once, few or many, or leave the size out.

CASKRGGVSGNTIYF,TGTGCCAGCAAAAGGGGGGGGGTCTCTGGAAACACCATATATTTT,TRBJ1-3,-,TRBV6-5,many
CASSIKQGRPGANVLTF,TGTGCCAGTAGTATTAAGCAGGGAAGGCCCGGGGCCAACGTCCTGACTTTC,TRBJ2-6,-,TRBV19,-
CASSLMDYGYTF,TGTGCCAGCAGCTTAATGGACTATGGCTACACCTTC,TRBJ1-2,-,TRBV7-2,-
CASSLTSGTYEQYF,TGTGCCAGCAGCTTGACTAGCGGGACCTACGAGCAGTACTTC,TRBJ2-7,TRBD2,TRBV7-2,many
CSATLKDTQYF,TGCAGTGCTACGCTGAAAGATACGCAGTATTTT,TRBJ2-3,-,TRBV20-1,few
CAISESTAEAFF,TGTGCCATCAGTGAGTCAACGGCTGAAGCTTTCTTT,TRBJ1-1,-,TRBV10-3,-
CASSFGESGETQYF,TGCGCCAGCAGCTTTGGAGAGTCCGGGGAGACCCAGTACTTC,TRBJ2-5,-,TRBV5-1,many
CSVEDWLGGITDTQYF,TGCAGCGTTGAAGATTGGCTGGGCGGTATCACAGATACGCAGTATTTT,TRBJ2-3,-,TRBV29-1,-
CASSVDILREQYF,TGTGCCAGCAGCGTCGACATTCTGAGGGAGCAGTACTTC,TRBJ2-7,-,TRBV9,-
CASSLDGGFDEQYF,TGCGCCAGCAGCTTGGATGGGGGGTTCGACGAGCAGTACTTC,TRBJ2-7,-,TRBV5-1,-
CASRRRDVATEQYF,TGTGCCAGCAGACGGAGGGACGTTGCTACCGAGCAGTACTTC,TRBJ2-7,-,TRBV27,-
CASSVVQNTGELIF,TGTGCCAGCAGCGTAGTGCAGAACACCGGGGAGCTGATTTTT,TRBJ2-2,-,TRBV9,-
CASSLDRSAYEQYF,TGTGCCAGCAGCTTGGACAGGTCCGCGTACGAGCAGTACTTC,TRBJ2-7,TRBD1,TRBV7-7,few
CASSGGLAGEQYF,TGTGCCAGCAGTGGGGGACTAGCGGGCGAGCAGTACTTC,TRBJ2-7,TRBD2,TRBV2,many
CASSVYSSGTEAFF,TGTGCCAGCAGCGTGTACAGTTCGGGCACTGAAGCTTTCTTT,TRBJ1-1,-,TRBV9,few
CASSLTLAGVNTGELFF,TGTGCCAGCAGCTTGACCCTAGCGGGAGTCAACACCGGGGAGCTGTTTTTT,TRBJ2-2,TRBD2,TRBV9,-
CASSRDSGRAGDTQYF,TGTGCCAGCAGCCGAGATAGCGGGAGGGCGGGAGATACGCAGTATTTT,TRBJ2-3,TRBD2,TRBV11-2,many
CASIRTRTGHQPQHF,TGTGCCAGCATTCGGACCCGGACAGGGCATCAGCCCCAGCATTTT,TRBJ1-5,TRBD1,TRBV5-4,-
CAASRVGRGINTGELFF,TGTGCCGCCAGCAGAGTTGGCCGAGGGATAAACACCGGGGAGCTGTTTTTT,TRBJ2-2,-,TRBV15,-
CSVDNAGRTEAFF,TGCAGCGTCGACAATGCAGGGCGCACTGAAGCTTTCTTT,TRBJ1-1,-,TRBV29-1,-
CASSEAYEQYF,TGTGCCAGCAGTGAGGCCTACGAGCAGTACTTC,TRBJ2-7,-,TRBV2,many
CACSQDSGLAGWGTQYF,TGTGCCTGCAGCCAAGATTCGGGTTTGGCCGGGTGGGGGACCCAGTACTTC,TRBJ2-5,-,TRBV3-1,-
CASSERGTGWRNEQYF,TGTGCCAGCAGTGAAAGGGGGACAGGCTGGAGGAACGAGCAGTACTTC,TRBJ2-7,TRBD1,TRBV2,-
CASSLAGTGSSYEQYF,TGTGCCAGCAGCTTAGCCGGGACAGGGTCCTCCTACGAGCAGTACTTC,TRBJ2-7,TRBD1,TRBV7-9,few
CASSFAGGTDTIYF,TGTGCCAGCAGCTTCGCAGGGGGAACTGACACCATATATTTT,TRBJ1-3,TRBD1,TRBV7-3,-
CRLERAELNYGYTF,TGCAGATTGGAGCGGGCCGAACTTAACTATGGCTACACCTTC,TRBJ1-2,-,TRBV20-1,-
CASRSTIQEWRDSSPLHF,TGCGCCAGCCGTTCTACGATACAGGAATGGCGAGATAGTTCACCCCTCCACTTT,TRBJ1-6,-,TRBV10-1,-
CASSHLQGPKYGYTF,TGTGCCAGCAGCCACCTACAAGGGCCTAAATATGGCTACACCTTC,TRBJ1-2,-,TRBV7-2,-
CASSSRTRMTTQYF,TGCGCCAGCAGCTCCCGGACTAGGATGACGACCCAGTACTTC,TRBJ2-5,TRBD2,TRBV5-1,many
CASNARGSTDTQYF,TGTGCCAGCAATGCGCGGGGAAGCACAGATACGCAGTATTTT,TRBJ2-3,-,TRBV2,-
CASSDRSGGTGELFF,TGTGCCAGCAGTGATAGGTCCGGCGGCACCGGGGAGCTGTTTTTT,TRBJ2-2,-,TRBV2,-
CASSPGLAGDEKLFF,TGTGCCAGCAGCCCGGGACTAGCGGGAGACGAAAAACTGTTTTTT,TRBJ1-4,-,TRBV2,-
CSARDPLGQANNYGYTF,TGCAGTGCTAGAGATCCCTTGGGACAGGCGAATAACTATGGCTACACCTTC,TRBJ1-2,TRBD1,TRBV20-1,few
CASTNGRGSNSPLHF,TGTGCCAGCACCAACGGGAGGGGTAGCAATTCACCCCTCCACTTT,TRBJ1-6,-,TRBV2,many
CASIRGRGDEQYF,TGTGCCAGCATCCGGGGGAGAGGGGACGAGCAGTACTTC,TRBJ2-7,-,TRBV12-3/TRBV12-4,-
CASSMGLETQYF,TGTGCCAGTAGTATGGGTTTGGAGACCCAGTACTTC,TRBJ2-5,-,TRBV19,few
CASSVDAGNADTQYF,TGTGCCAGCAGCGTAGATGCAGGGAACGCAGATACGCAGTATTTT,TRBJ2-3,-,TRBV9,many
CSGATGGWTSGLGYEQYF,TGCAGTGGTGCGACAGGTGGTTGGACTAGCGGGCTTGGCTACGAGCAGTACTTC,TRBJ2-7,TRBD2,TRBV20-1,many
CASSVGTKVFGGTYGNTIYF,TGTGCCAGCAGCGTAGGCACCAAAGTATTTGGGGGGACGTATGGAAACACCATATATTTT,TRBJ1-3,-,TRBV9,many